The 17 T cell receptor delta chains below were found in one sample sequenced in a study of Vδ1+ human thymocytes. Findings of the study overall: Highly polyclonal TRG and TRD repertoires with Gaussian CDR3 length distributions appeared in thymus.

For these receptors, no antigen is known. The template was reverse-transcribed extracted RNA. CDR3 amplicons came from multiplex PCR with pooled V-gene forward and constant-region reverse primers. TCRdb re-processed the multiplex PCR reads via CATT. The data show approximately 58,000 delta-chain clones, about 14% seen once. The source material was Vdelta1+ gamma-delta thymocytes from the thymus. Regarding subset: FACS-sorted CD3+ TCRalphabeta- TCRVdelta1+ TCRVdelta2- thymocytes. The receptors were gathered from a girl under three years old who had congenital heart surgery.

Only a few counts were recorded for this clone. The rearrangement joins TRDV3 to TRDJ1; TRDD3 aligns across 12 bases. This CDR3 has 19 amino acids. Germline-derived CDR1 and CDR2 are TVYSNPD and GDNSRS (reference sequence). Losses at the gene ends were 5 bases for V and 1 base for J; bases not matched to a gene: 20. The CDR3 reads CAPKGPHATGGYSTDKLIF. CDR3 sequence (DNA): TGTGCCCCCAAGGGACCCCACGCTACTGGGGGATACTCCACCGATAAACTCATCTTT.

V gene TRDV2 combines with J gene TRDJ1; TRDD3 matches at 10 bases. Germline-derived CDR1 and CDR2 are GEAIGNYY and EKD. The trim removed 2 bases at V and 0 bases at J, leaving 11 bases unmatched. This CDR3 has 18 residues. The CDR3 region is CACDIPRGLGDNTDKLIF. The CDR3 region has the DNA TGTGCCTGTGACATCCCGAGGGGCCTGGGGGATAACACCGATAAACTCATCTTT.

A few counts support this clone. The chain is built from TRDV1 and TRDJ1; D gene uncertain. Per the germline V gene, CDR1 is TSWWSYY and CDR2 is QGS. The germline V and J ends were trimmed by 3 bases and 4 bases, with 18 bases remaining between them. The CDR3 spans 16 residues. The chain's CDR3 is CALGDLDLRGDDKLIF. DNA of the CDR3: TGTGCTCTTGGGGACCTAGACCTAAGAGGAGACGATAAACTCATCTTT.

The sample holds a few counts of this clone. This chain connects TRDV1 to TRDJ1; D gene unclear. From germline, CDR1 is TSWWSYY and CDR2 QGS. The CDR3 spans 17 residues. Trimming shortened V by 1 base and J by 1 base, and 16 bases separated the two germline ends. The CDR3 loop is CALGEQCALNLTDKLIF. The CDR3 region has the DNA TGTGCTCTTGGGGAACAATGTGCGCTAAACCTCACCGATAAACTCATCTTT.

This clone was counted a few times. The V call is TRDV1, the J call TRDJ1; TRDD3 aligns across 7 bases. Germline V lookup: CDR1 TSWWSYY, CDR2 QGS. The J segment lost 0 bases and the V segment lost 4 bases, leaving 29 bases of the junction unmatched. The CDR3 runs 23 residues. The CDR3 is CALGGLTPDKIILGMGNTDKLIF. The CDR3 nucleotides read TGTGCTCTTGGGGGCCTTACTCCCGACAAAATCATACTGGGGATGGGAAACACCGATAAACTCATCTTT.

The chain uses TRDV1 and TRDJ1, with D perhaps TRDD2 (6 bases). V shed 6 bases and J shed 6 bases, with 32 bases lying between them. Germline V CDR1 and CDR2: TSWWSYY, QGS. The CDR3 runs to 19 residues. CDR3 DNA: TGTGCTCTTGGTGACTTCCTTCCCTGGGTGTTACGCTCGCGTCATAAACTCATCTTT. This codes for CALGDFLPWVLRSRHKLIF.

This clone has more than one count but fewer than ten. The V gene is TRDV1, the J gene TRDJ1; no definite D call. The CDR3 sequence is 15 residues long. Looked up from germline, CDR1 is TSWWSYY and CDR2 is QGS. The V gene lost 7 bases and the J gene lost 1 base, with 16 bases spanning the gap. The DNA for the CDR3 is TGTGCTCTTGCCTCTCCTCCAGGAGGCACCGATAAACTCATCTTT. It encodes CALASPPGGTDKLIF.

This sequence joins TRDV1 and TRDJ1; no clear D gene. V was shortened by 2 bases and J by 2 bases, with 30 bases between the two germline ends. The germline V gene has CDR1 TSWWSYY and CDR2 QGS. The CDR3 spans 21 residues. The CDR3 bases are TGTGCTCTTGGGGAAGAATCCTTGACTACGATGCCGCGGGTGTTTACCGATAAACTCATCTTT. Amino acids: CALGEESLTTMPRVFTDKLIF.

This clone was picked up a small number of times. The V gene is TRDV1, the J gene TRDJ1; D is unresolved. Trimming shortened V by 4 bases and J by 5 bases, and 23 bases separated the two germline ends. The germline V gene has CDR1 TSWWSYY and CDR2 QGS. This CDR3 has 17 amino acids. The CDR3 nucleotides read TGTGCTCTTGGGGGCCCTAGTACCCGGGGCCCCCAAGATAAACTCATCTTT. Protein product: CALGGPSTRGPQDKLIF.

The chain couples TRDV1 to TRDJ1; perhaps D is TRDD2 or TRDD3 (6 bases each). CDR3 length: 22 residues. The V end lost 5 bases, the J end lost 0 bases, and 34 bases lay between the germline ends. Germline CDR1 TSWWSYY, CDR2 QGS. CDR3 in amino acids: CALGTNPPFRIPWGGNTDKLIF. Written as DNA, the CDR3 is TGTGCTCTTGGGACGAACCCCCCCTTCCGCATACCTTGGGGGGGGAACACCGATAAACTCATCTTT.

The V call is TRDV2, the J call TRDJ1; TRDD3 matches 8 bases. This CDR3 comprises 15 residues. Germline lookup yields CDR1 GEAIGNYY and CDR2 EKD. The junction had 8 bases not matched to a gene; V was cut back by 6 bases and J by 0 bases. CDR3 protein: CACFTGGIHTDKLIF. The CDR3 nucleotides are TGTGCCTGTTTCACTGGGGGTATCCACACCGATAAACTCATCTTT.

The chain recombines TRDV1 with TRDJ1; D is uncertain. V was shortened by 6 bases and J by 3 bases, with 20 bases between the two germline ends. The CDR3 is 16 residues long. In germline, CDR1 is TSWWSYY, CDR2 QGS. Written as DNA, the CDR3 is TGTGCTCTTGGAACTCCTCCTCCACTCATTGCCGATAAACTCATCTTT. Its protein product is CALGTPPPLIADKLIF.

This clone has a handful of counts. V usage is TRDV1 and J usage is TRDJ1, with TRDD3 matching over 8 bases. Germline-derived CDR1 and CDR2 are TSWWSYY and QGS. The CDR3 is 19 residues long. V lost 0 bases to trimming and J lost 0 bases; unmatched junction nucleotides: 12. This CDR3 is CALGELVPGWGTYTDKLIF. CDR3 coding DNA: TGTGCTCTTGGGGAACTAGTCCCCGGCTGGGGGACTTACACCGATAAACTCATCTTT.

The genes are TRDV1 and TRDJ1; TRDD3 matches at 9 bases. V lost 5 bases to trimming and J lost 3 bases; unmatched junction nucleotides: 4. The CDR3 has 14 amino acids. CDR1 is TSWWSYY and CDR2 is QGS in the germline V gene. CDR3 amino acids: CALGKGGYPDKLIF. CDR3 nucleotides: TGTGCTCTTGGGAAGGGGGGATACCCCGATAAACTCATCTTT.

This clone was counted between two and nine times. The V call is TRDV1, the J call TRDJ1; the D gene is possibly TRDD3 (6 bases). This CDR3 has 16 residues. CDR1 and CDR2 from the germline V gene are TSWWSYY and QGS. V gave up 3 bases and J gave up 0 bases, with 14 bases separating them. The DNA of the CDR3 is TGTGCTCTTGGGGAGACGAGGGGGAAGTACACCGATAAACTCATCTTT. Its protein is CALGETRGKYTDKLIF.

In this sample, this clone turned up a few times. V gene TRDV1 combines with J gene TRDJ1, with 7 nucleotides matching TRDD3. The CDR3 runs to 24 residues. The germline CDR1 and CDR2 sequences are TSWWSYY and QGS. V gave up 2 bases and J gave up 0 bases; unmatched junction bases: 30. CDR3 protein: CALGEGEYFPRQSTGAPYTDKLIF. The CDR3, as DNA: TGTGCTCTTGGGGAAGGGGAGTATTTTCCCCGACAGTCTACTGGGGCCCCGTACACCGATAAACTCATCTTT.

This clone was seen more than once but under ten times. V and J are TRDV1 and TRDJ1; 12 bases agree with TRDD3. The CDR3 runs to 18 residues. CDR1 is TSWWSYY, CDR2 QGS, per germline. With 0 bases clipped from V and 8 bases from J, the junction kept 13 bases outside the gene matches. CDR3 nucleotide sequence: TGTGCTCTTGGGGAACTTTCCTACGTGAAGACTGGGGGATACAAACTCATCTTT. This gives the protein CALGELSYVKTGGYKLIF.